The next 18 T cell receptor beta chains were all read from a single sample in a study of cytomegalovirus exposure and HLA in healthy donors. Use of 60 Vbeta and 13 Jbeta primers characterized the PCR. Clones were read by immunoSEQ multiplex PCR, and TCRdb kept only the in-frame ones, dropping some. The sample contains some 96,000 clones, 70% to 80% of which appear only once. The sample taken for sequencing was PBMCs. The receptors stem from a woman aged 55-70 years in good health and CMV-seropositive.

As to this clone: Mismatch with germline at one junction end may stem from a read error. V usage is TRBV7-9 and J usage is TRBJ2-2; no firm D call. This CDR3 is 12 amino acids long. Germline V lookup: CDR1 SEHNR, CDR2 FQNEAQ (reference sequence). DNA for the CDR3: TGTTCCAGCAGCTTCAGTGGTGGGGAGCTGTTTTTT. The encoded protein is CSSSFSGGELFF.

This clone was observed at least ten times. The V and J genes are TRBV5-1 and TRBJ1-1; D remains unclear. Trimming stripped 0 bases from V and 5 bases from J, with 11 bases between. The germline gives CDR1 SGHRS, CDR2 YFSETQ. The CDR3 runs 14 residues. The DNA of the CDR3 is TGCGCCAGCAGCTTGGAAAGGGAGAGGACTGAAGCTTTCTTT. Residues: CASSLERERTEAFF.

This chain connects TRBV2 to TRBJ2-1, with 9 bases lining up with TRBD2. The CDR3 length is 14 residues. Germline V gene sequence: CDR1 SNHLY, CDR2 FYNNEI. J lost 9 bases, V lost 4 bases, and 7 bases had no gene match. CDR3: CASSVDSGRSEQFF. CDR3 DNA sequence: TGTGCCAGCAGTGTTGATAGCGGGAGAAGTGAGCAGTTCTTC.

This clone was detected a few times. V usage is TRBV2 and J usage is TRBJ1-1; D call uncertain. The germline CDR1 and CDR2 sequences are SNHLY and FYNNEI. Trimming removed 8 bases at V and 1 base at J, with 11 bases between. The CDR3 is made up of 13 amino acids. CDR3 in amino acids: CASGGQKNTEAFF. The CDR3 coding sequence is TGTGCCAGCGGTGGGCAGAAGAACACTGAAGCTTTCTTT.

The J gene is TRBJ2-1, the V gene TRBV7-3, with a tentative D call TRBD2 (6 bases). V lost 4 bases and J lost 4, with 11 bases in between. Per germline, CDR1 SGHTA and CDR2 FQGTGA. This CDR3 region has 14 residues. The CDR3 DNA is TGTGCCAGCAGCTCAAGCCGGGAGTACAATGAGCAGTTCTTC. Its translation: CASSSSREYNEQFF.

This chain joins TRBV5-6 and TRBJ2-5, with 8 bases aligning to TRBD2. The J call is uncertain, as TRBJ2-7 better fits the DNA end. CDR3 length: 17 amino acids. Germline CDR1 is SGHDT and CDR2 is YYEEEE. CDR3 nucleotide sequence: TGTGCCAGCAGCTTGGCCGGGGGGGGCCAGGGATACAACGAGCAGTACTTC. Amino acid sequence: CASSLAGGGQGYNEQYF.

The V call is TRBV7-3, the J call TRBJ1-2, with TRBD1 identical over 10 bases. The CDR3 contains 14 residues. The V and J ends lost 5 bases and 8 bases, in that order; junction bases with no gene match: 8. CDR1 is SGHTA and CDR2 is FQGTGA in the germline V gene. The CDR3 loop reads CASSPSGTGVGYTF. The CDR3 DNA is TGTGCCAGCAGCCCAAGCGGGACAGGGGTAGGCTACACCTTC.

This chain uses TRBV4-1 with TRBJ2-1, with 9 bases matching TRBD2. The length of the CDR3 is 18 residues. Germline CDR1 and CDR2: MGHRA and YSYEKL. With V trimmed by 1 base and J by 0 bases, 7 bases remained unmatched. In DNA, the CDR3 is TGCGCCAGCAGCCAAGGGCTTAGCGGGGGAAGCTCCTACAATGAGCAGTTCTTC. Its protein product is CASSQGLSGGSSYNEQFF.

The CDR3 DNA is TGTGCCACCAGTACCCTAGCGAGAAACACAGATACGCAGTATTTT. Its protein is CATSTLARNTDTQYF. This sequence joins TRBV15 and TRBJ2-3; possible D gene TRBD2, 6 bases. CDR1 is LNHNV, CDR2 YYDKDF, per germline (reference sequence). V lost 6 bases, J lost 2 bases, and 15 bases lay in between. The CDR3 runs 15 residues.

The chain has TRBV30 and TRBJ2-3; TRBD2 agrees at 11 bases. The trim removed 3 bases at V and 1 base at J, leaving 0 bases unmatched. The CDR3 covers 14 residues. Germline values: CDR1 GTSNPN, CDR2 SVGIG (reference sequence). The CDR3 loop is CAWRLAGGTDTQYF. The CDR3 DNA is TGTGCCTGGAGACTAGCGGGAGGCACAGATACGCAGTATTTT.

The V and J genes are TRBV10-3 and TRBJ2-3; 9 bases map to TRBD2. Germline V gives CDR1 ENHRY, CDR2 SYGVKD. The CDR3 consists of 14 residues. With V trimmed by 6 bases and J by 2 bases, 3 bases remained unmatched. Written as DNA, the CDR3 is TGTGCCATCAGGACTAGCGGAGCCACAGATACGCAGTATTTT. This encodes CAIRTSGATDTQYF.

The V gene is TRBV18, the J gene TRBJ1-2; a weak D match, TRBD1 (6 bases). V gave up 3 bases and J gave up 5 bases, with 13 bases separating them. The CDR3 consists of 14 residues. The germline gives CDR1 KGHSH, CDR2 LQKENI. CDR3 coding DNA: TGTGCCAGCTCACCGACAGGCGACGGATATGGCTACACCTTC. It translates to CASSPTGDGYGYTF.

A remark on this clone: At one boundary the junction diverges from the germline segment, which might be a read error. The V and J genes are TRBV4-1 and TRBJ2-7; D gene unclear. The germline gives CDR1 MGHRA, CDR2 YSYEKL. The length of the CDR3 is 16 residues. The CDR3 loop reads CASSQINLGLSDEQYF. DNA of the CDR3: TGCGCCAGCAGCCAAATTAATCTTGGGCTCTCCGACGAGCAGTACTTC.

This clone has only a few counts. The chain has TRBV10-3 and TRBJ1-1; a possible D gene is TRBD1 (6 bases). The germline V gene encodes CDR1 ENHRY and CDR2 SYGVKD. This CDR3 is 14 amino acids long. V was cut by 4 bases and J by 3 bases, with 12 bases left in between. The CDR3 nucleotides read TGTGCCATCAGTGGAACAGGGAGGGACACTGAAGCTTTCTTT. The encoded protein is CAISGTGRDTEAFF.

The rearrangement uses TRBV29-1 and TRBJ1-4; 7 nucleotides line up with TRBD1. The CDR3 covers 13 residues. CDR1 SQVTM and CDR2 ANQGSEA come from the germline V gene. V lost 6 bases, J lost 8 bases, and 9 bases stayed unmatched. CDR3 in amino acids: CSVARQGREKLFF. CDR3 bases: TGCAGCGTAGCGAGACAGGGAAGGGAAAAACTGTTTTTT.

The J gene is TRBJ2-4, the V gene TRBV28; TRBD2 agrees at 7 bases. The CDR3 totals 16 residues. J was trimmed by 7 bases and V by 3 bases; bases with no gene match: 12. CDR1 MDHEN and CDR2 SYDVKM come from the germline V gene. The CDR3 reads CASSFRRESPFNIQYF. The CDR3 region has the DNA TGTGCCAGCAGTTTTAGGCGGGAGTCCCCTTTTAACATTCAGTACTTC.

This clone was counted a single time. V and J are TRBV9 and TRBJ2-7; a possible D gene is TRBD2 (5 bases). The length of the CDR3 is 14 residues. The germline V gene has CDR1 SGDLS and CDR2 YYNGEE. Between the trimmed V and J ends, which lost 0 bases and 1 base, there was a span of 8 bases. DNA for the CDR3: TGTGCCAGCAGCGTAGGGCGGGTGTCCTACGAGCAGTACTTC. This encodes CASSVGRVSYEQYF.

This clone was detected only a few times. V gene TRBV18 combines with J gene TRBJ1-5; D not resolved. Germline CDR1 is KGHSH and CDR2 is LQKENI. Trimming pared 3 bases from V and 4 bases from J, leaving 10 bases between. This CDR3 is 14 amino acids long. The CDR3 here is CASSPGYPNQPQHF. Written as DNA, the CDR3 is TGTGCCAGCTCACCGGGCTACCCAAATCAGCCCCAGCATTTT.